The T cell receptor (beta chain) under discussion was sequenced for a study of blood T cell repertoires in COVID-19. Study background: The samples span acute and convalescent COVID-19 from the United States, Italy and Spain.

CDR3 length: 15 amino acids. From germline, CDR1 is KGHSH and CDR2 LQKENI. Trimming stripped 1 base from V and 7 bases from J, with 16 bases between. Assay: immunoSEQ multiplex PCR; the TCRdb copy retains only in-frame clones and omits some. The sample consists of some 150,000 clones, around 81% of them appearing once. Material: peripheral blood. This clonotype was obtained from a woman aged 40 to 50 with active or convalescent COVID-19. The V gene is TRBV18, the J gene TRBJ1-2; D is perhaps TRBD1 (5 bases). This CDR3 reads CASSPRSVREGGYTF. CDR3 DNA sequence: TGTGCCAGCTCACCACGATCGGTCAGGGAGGGTGGCTACACCTTC.